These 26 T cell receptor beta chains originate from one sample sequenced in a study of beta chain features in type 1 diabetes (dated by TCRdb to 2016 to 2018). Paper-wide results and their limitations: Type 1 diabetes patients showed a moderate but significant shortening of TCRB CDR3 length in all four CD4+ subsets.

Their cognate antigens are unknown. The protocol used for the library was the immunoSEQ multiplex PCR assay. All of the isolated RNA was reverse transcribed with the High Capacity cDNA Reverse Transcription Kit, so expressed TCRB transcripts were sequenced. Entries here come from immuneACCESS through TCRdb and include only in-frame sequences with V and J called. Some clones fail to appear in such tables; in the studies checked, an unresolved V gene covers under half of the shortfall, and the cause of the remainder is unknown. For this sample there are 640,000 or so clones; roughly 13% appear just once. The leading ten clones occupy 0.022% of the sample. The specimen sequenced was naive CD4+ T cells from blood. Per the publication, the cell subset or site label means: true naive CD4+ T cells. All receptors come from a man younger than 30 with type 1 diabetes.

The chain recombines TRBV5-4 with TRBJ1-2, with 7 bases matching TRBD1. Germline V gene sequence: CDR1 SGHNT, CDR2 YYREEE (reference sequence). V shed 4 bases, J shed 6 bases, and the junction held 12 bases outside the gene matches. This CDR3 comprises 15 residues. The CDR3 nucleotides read TGTGCCAGCAGCCAGGGACAGACTTGGGATAATGGCTACACCTTC. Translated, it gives CASSQGQTWDNGYTF.

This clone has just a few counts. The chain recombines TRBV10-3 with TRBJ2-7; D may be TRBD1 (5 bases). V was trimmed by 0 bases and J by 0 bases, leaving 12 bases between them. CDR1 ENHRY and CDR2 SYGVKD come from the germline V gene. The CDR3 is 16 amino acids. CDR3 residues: CAISESTTGSSYEQYF. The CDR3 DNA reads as TGTGCCATCAGTGAGTCGACCACAGGAAGCTCCTACGAGCAGTACTTC.

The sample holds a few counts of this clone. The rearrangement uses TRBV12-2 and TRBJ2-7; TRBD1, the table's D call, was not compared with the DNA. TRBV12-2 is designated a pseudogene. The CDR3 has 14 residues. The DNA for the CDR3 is TGTGCAAGTCGCCCATGGGCCAGCTCCTACGAGCAGTACTTC. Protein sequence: CASRPWASSYEQYF.

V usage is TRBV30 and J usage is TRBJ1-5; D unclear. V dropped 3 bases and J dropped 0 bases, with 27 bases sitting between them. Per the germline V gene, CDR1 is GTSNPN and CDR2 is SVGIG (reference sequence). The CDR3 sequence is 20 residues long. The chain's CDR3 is CAWRVKDSDPQRYSNQPQHF. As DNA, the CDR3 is TGTGCCTGGAGGGTAAAAGACTCTGATCCACAGCGGTATAGCAATCAGCCCCAGCATTTT.

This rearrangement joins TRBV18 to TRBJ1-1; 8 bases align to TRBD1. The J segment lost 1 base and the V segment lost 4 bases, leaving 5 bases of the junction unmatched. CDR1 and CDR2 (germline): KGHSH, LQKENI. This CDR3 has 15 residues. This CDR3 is CASSLQGAANTEAFF. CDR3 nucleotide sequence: TGTGCCAGCTCACTGCAGGGGGCTGCGAACACTGAAGCTTTCTTT.

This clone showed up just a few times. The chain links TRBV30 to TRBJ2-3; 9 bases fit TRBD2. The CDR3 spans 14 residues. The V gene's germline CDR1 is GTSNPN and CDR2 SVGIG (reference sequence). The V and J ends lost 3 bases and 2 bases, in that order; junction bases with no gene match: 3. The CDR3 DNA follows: TGTGCCTGGAGACCTAGCGGGGACACAGATACGCAGTATTTT. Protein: CAWRPSGDTDTQYF. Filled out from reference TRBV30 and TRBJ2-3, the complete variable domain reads SQTIHQWPATLVQPVGSPLSLECTVEGTSNPNLYWYRQAAGRGLQLLFYSVGIGQISSEVPQNLSASRPQDRQFILSSKKLLLSDSGFYLCAWRPSGDTDTQYFGPGTRLTVL.

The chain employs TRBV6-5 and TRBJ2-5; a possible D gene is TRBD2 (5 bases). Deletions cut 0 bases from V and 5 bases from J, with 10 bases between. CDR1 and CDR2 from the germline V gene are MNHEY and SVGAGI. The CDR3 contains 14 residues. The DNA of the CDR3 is TGTGCCAGCAGTTACTCCCGGGGTAGTGAGACCCAGTACTTC. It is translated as CASSYSRGSETQYF.

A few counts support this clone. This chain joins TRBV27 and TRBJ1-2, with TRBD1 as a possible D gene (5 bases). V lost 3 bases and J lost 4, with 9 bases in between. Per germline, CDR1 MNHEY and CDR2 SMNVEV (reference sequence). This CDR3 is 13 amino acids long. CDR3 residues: CASSFRESYGYTF. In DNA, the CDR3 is TGTGCCAGCAGTTTCAGGGAGAGCTATGGCTACACCTTC.

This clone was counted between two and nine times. Written as DNA, the CDR3 is TGCGCCAGCAGCACCGGGACAGGAGGCGATGGCTACACCTTC. Protein: CASSTGTGGDGYTF. The chain employs TRBV5-1 and TRBJ1-2, with 8 bases that match TRBD1. CDR1 is SGHRS and CDR2 is YFSETQ in the germline V gene. The V segment lost 4 bases and the J segment 6 bases; nucleotides outside the gene matches: 8. The CDR3 runs 14 residues.

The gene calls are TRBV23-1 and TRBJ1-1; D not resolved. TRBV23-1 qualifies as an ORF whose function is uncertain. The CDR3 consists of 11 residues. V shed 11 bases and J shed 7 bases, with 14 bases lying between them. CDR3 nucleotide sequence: TGCGCCGCCAGATCGGACGGTGAAGCTTTCTTT. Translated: CAARSDGEAFF.

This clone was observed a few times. The CDR3 region has the DNA TGTGCCAGCACCCGGGACCCTGGGGAAGCTTTCTTT. It codes for CASTRDPGEAFF. This chain links TRBV28 with TRBJ1-1, with D tentatively TRBD1 (5 bases). The CDR3 sequence is 12 residues long. Trimming stripped 7 bases from V and 8 bases from J, with 14 bases between. CDR1 and CDR2 (germline): MDHEN, SYDVKM. The variable domain in full, with the rest retrieved from reference TRBV28 and TRBJ1-1, is DVKVTQSSRYLVKRTGEKVFLECVQDMDHENMFWYRQDPGLGLRLIYFSYDVKMKEKGDIPEGYSVSREKKERFSLILESASTNQTSMYLCASTRDPGEAFFGQGTRLTVV.

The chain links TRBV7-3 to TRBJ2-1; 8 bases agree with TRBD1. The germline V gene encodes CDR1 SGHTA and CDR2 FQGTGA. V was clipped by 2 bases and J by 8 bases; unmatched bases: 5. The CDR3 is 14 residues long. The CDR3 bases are TGTGCCAGCAGCTTAGGGGCAGGGGGCGATGAGCAGTTCTTC. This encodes CASSLGAGGDEQFF.

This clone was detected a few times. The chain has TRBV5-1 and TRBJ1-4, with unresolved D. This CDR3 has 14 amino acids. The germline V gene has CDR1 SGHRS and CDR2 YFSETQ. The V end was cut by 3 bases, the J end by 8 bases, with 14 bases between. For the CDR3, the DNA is TGCGCCAGCAGCTACCGGGATAGGAGGGAAAAACTGTTTTTT. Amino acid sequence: CASSYRDRREKLFF.

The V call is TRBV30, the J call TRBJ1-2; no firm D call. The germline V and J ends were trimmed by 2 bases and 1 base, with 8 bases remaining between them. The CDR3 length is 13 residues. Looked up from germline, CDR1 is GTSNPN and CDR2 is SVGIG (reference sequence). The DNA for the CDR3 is TGTGCCTGGAGTAGCGGGATTAACTATGGCTACACCTTC. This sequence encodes CAWSSGINYGYTF.

The CDR3 here is CASSLGLAGNTDTQYF. In DNA form, the CDR3 reads TGTGCCAGCAGCTTAGGACTAGCGGGGAACACAGATACGCAGTATTTT. The chain links TRBV7-3 to TRBJ2-3, with 12 bases matching TRBD2. J gave up 2 bases and V 2 bases, and 2 bases lay outside the gene matches. The CDR3 length is 16 residues. CDR1 is SGHTA, CDR2 FQGTGA, per germline.

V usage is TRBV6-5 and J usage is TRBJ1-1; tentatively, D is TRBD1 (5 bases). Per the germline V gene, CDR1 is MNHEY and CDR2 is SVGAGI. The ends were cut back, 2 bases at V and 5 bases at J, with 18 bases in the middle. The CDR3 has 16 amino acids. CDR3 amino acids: CASSYTIDIGGTEAFF. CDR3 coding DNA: TGTGCCAGCAGTTACACCATAGACATCGGGGGAACTGAAGCTTTCTTT.

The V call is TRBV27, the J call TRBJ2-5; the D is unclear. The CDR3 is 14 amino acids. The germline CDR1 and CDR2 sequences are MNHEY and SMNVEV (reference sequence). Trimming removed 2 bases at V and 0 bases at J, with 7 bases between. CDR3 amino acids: CASSLTWNQETQYF. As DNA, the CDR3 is TGTGCCAGCAGTTTAACCTGGAACCAAGAGACCCAGTACTTC.

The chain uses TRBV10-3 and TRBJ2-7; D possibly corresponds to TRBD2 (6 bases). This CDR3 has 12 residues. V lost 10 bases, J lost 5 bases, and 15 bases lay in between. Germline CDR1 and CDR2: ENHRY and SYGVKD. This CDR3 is CATKESGDEQYF. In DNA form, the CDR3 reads TGTGCCACCAAGGAGTCGGGGGACGAGCAGTACTTC.

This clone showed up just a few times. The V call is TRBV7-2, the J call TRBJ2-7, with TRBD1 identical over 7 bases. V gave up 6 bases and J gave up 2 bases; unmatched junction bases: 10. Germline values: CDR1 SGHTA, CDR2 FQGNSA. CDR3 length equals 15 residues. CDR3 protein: CASRFPGQWTYEQYF. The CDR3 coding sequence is TGTGCCAGCAGGTTCCCGGGACAGTGGACCTACGAGCAGTACTTC.

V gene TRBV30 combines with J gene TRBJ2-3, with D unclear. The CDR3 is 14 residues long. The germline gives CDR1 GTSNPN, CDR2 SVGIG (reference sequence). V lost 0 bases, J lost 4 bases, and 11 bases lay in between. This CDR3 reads CAWSVRAVSDTQYF. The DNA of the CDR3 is TGTGCCTGGAGTGTAAGGGCAGTCTCAGATACGCAGTATTTT. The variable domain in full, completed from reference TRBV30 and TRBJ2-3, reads SQTIHQWPATLVQPVGSPLSLECTVEGTSNPNLYWYRQAAGRGLQLLFYSVGIGQISSEVPQNLSASRPQDRQFILSSKKLLLSDSGFYLCAWSVRAVSDTQYFGPGTRLTVL.

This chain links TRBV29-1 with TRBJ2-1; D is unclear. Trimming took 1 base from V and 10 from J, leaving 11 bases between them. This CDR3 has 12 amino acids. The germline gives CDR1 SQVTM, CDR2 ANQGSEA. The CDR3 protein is CSVEGLGEEQFF. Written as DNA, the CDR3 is TGCAGCGTTGAAGGCCTTGGGGAAGAGCAGTTCTTC.

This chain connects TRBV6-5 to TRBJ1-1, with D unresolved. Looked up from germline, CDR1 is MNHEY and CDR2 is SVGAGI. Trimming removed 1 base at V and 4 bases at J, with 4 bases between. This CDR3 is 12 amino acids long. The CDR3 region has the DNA TGTGCCAGCAGTTACTGGGGCACTGAAGCTTTCTTT. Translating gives CASSYWGTEAFF.

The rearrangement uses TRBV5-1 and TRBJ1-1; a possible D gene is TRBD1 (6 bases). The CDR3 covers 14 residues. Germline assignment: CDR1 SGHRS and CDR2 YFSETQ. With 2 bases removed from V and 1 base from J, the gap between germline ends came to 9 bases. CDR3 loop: CASSLTGPNTEAFF. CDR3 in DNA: TGCGCCAGCAGCTTAACAGGGCCGAACACTGAAGCTTTCTTT.

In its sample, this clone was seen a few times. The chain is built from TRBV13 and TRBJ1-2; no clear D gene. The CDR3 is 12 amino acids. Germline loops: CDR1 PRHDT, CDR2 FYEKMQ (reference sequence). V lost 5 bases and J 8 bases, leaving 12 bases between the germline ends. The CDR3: CASSEGPRGYTF. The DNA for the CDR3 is TGTGCCAGCAGCGAAGGCCCCCGCGGCTACACCTTC.

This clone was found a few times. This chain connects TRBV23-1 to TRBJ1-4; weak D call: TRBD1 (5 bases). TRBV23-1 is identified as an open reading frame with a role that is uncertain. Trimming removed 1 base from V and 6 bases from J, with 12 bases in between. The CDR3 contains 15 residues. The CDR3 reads CASSQFGARDEKLFF. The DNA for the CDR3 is TGCGCCAGCAGTCAATTCGGGGCGCGGGATGAAAAACTGTTTTTT.

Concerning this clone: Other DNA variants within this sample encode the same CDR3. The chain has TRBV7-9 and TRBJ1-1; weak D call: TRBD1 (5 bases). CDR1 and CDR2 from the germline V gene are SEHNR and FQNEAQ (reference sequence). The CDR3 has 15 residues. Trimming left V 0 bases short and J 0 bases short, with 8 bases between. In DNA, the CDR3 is TGTGCCAGCAGCTTAGCGGGGACCGTGAACACTGAAGCTTTCTTT. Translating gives CASSLAGTVNTEAFF.